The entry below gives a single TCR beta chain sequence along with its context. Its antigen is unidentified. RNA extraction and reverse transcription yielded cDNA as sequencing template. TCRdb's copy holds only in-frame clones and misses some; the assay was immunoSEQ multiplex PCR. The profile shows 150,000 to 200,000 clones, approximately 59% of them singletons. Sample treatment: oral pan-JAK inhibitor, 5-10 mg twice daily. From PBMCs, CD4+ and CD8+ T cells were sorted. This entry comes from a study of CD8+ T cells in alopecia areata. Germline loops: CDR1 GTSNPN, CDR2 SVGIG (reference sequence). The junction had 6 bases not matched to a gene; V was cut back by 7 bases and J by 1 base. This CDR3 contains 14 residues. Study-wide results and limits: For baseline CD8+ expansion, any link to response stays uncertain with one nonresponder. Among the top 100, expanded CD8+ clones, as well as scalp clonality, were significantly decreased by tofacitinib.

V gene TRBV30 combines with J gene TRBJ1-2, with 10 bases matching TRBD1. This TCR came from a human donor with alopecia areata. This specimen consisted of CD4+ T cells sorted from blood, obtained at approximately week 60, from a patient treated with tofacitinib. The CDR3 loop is CAFGTGDGNYGYTF. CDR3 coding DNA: TGTGCCTTCGGGACAGGGGATGGTAACTATGGCTACACCTTC.